This TCR beta chain was identified in a study of regulatory dendritic cells for organ transplantation (dated by TCRdb to 2016 to 2017). Concerning the study at large: TCRbeta repertoires were sequenced from sorted naive and memory CD4+ and CD8+ T cells before and after allostimulation with regulatory or mature dendritic cells.

FACS was used to sort naive T cells as CD45RA+ cells and memory T cells as CD45RO+ CD4+ or CD8+ cells. Two healthy control subjects provided the T cells used for TCR sequencing. Sorted T cell subsets that were not stimulated were used as baseline controls for the mixed lymphocyte reactions. The Qiagen DNeasy Blood & Tissue Kit was used to extract genomic DNA. A multiplexed two-step PCR with Vbeta-specific forward primers and Jbeta-specific reverse primers was used to amplify the TCRbeta CDR3 regions. The TCRbeta libraries were sequenced on an Illumina instrument via the immunoSEQ service. As for the original processing: IMGT annotation was used to assign V, D and J genes, and synthetic CDR3 analogues were used to correct counts for multiplex PCR bias. In the immunoSEQ Analyzer, repertoire clonality was calculated as one minus normalized Shannon entropy. Clonal expansion was defined using Fisher's exact test with Benjamini-Hochberg false discovery rate control and a two-tailed threshold of P<0.01. Held by TCRdb, this immuneACCESS table contains in-frame sequences only and omits some clones. Under half of the omission traces to an unresolved V gene where checked; the cause of the rest is unknown. For V, J and clone size, that table is used; D and trimming come from the DNA. The sample data list fewer than 40,000 clones, and 90% to 95% of these were observed just once. In total, the top ten clones hold approximately 0.11% of the sample.

Comment on this clone: The target of this receptor is not known. No base quality values were provided; no much bigger clone lies one nucleotide off.

Study-wide conclusions, independent of this receptor: Among the resting subsets, memory CD8+ T cells contained the most alloreactive TCR clonotypes. The repertoires of naive CD4+ and CD8+ T cells were highly diverse, while memory cell repertoires were less diverse, with memory CD8+ cells being the most oligoclonal. Only a couple of subjects were sequenced, and the authors noted considerable between-individual heterogeneity in the alloreactive memory CD8+ T cell pool. Allostimulation expanded memory CD8+ clones in both subjects, but regulatory dendritic cells appeared to induce more limited expansion than mature dendritic cells.

From the germline V gene, CDR1 is MGHRA and CDR2 is YSYEKL. V lost 0 bases and J lost 11 bases; the stretch between them is 20 bases long. The CDR3 has 16 amino acids, counting the end cysteine and phenylalanine. The only DNA kept is the CDR3, 48 bases in frame from the first base. The sequence came from a human donor in good health. The sequencing input was naive CD8+ T cells from blood. The cell subset or site label on this specimen signifies: CD45RA+ naive T cells. The chain uses TRBV4-1 and TRBJ2-1; a tentative D match to TRBD1 spans 6 bases. The CDR3 is CASSQDKGGGKRQQFF. The nucleotides read TGCGCCAGCAGCCAAGATAAGGGTGGGGGCAAAAGGCAGCAGTTCTTC.